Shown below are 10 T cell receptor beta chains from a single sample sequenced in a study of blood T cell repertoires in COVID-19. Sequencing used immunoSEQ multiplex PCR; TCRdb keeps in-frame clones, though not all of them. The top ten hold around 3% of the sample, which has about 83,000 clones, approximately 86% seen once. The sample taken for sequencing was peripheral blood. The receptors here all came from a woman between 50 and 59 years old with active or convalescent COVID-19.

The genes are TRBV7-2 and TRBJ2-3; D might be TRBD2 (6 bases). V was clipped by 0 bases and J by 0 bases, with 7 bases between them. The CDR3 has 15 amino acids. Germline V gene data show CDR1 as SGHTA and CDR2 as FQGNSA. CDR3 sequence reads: CASSLARGSTDTQYF. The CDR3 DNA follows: TGTGCCAGCAGCTTAGCGCGGGGCAGCACAGATACGCAGTATTTT.

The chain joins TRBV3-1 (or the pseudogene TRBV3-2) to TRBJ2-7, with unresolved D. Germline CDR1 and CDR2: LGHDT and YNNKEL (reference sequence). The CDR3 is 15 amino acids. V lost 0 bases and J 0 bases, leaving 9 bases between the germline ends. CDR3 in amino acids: CASSQDLADSYEQYF. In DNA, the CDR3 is TGTGCCAGCAGCCAAGATCTCGCAGACTCCTACGAGCAGTACTTC.

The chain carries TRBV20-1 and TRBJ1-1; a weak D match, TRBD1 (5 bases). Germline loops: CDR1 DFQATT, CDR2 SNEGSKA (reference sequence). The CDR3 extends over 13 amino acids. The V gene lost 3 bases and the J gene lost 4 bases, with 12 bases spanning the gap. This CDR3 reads CSASWGGVTEAFF. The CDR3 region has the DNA TGCAGTGCTAGTTGGGGGGGTGTCACTGAAGCTTTCTTT.

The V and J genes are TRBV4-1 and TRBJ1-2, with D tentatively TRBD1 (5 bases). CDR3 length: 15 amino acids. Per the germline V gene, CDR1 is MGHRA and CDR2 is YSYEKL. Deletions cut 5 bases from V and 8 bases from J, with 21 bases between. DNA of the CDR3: TGCGCCAGCAGCTTTCAAAGTGCAGGGATAGACGGCTACACCTTC. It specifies CASSFQSAGIDGYTF.

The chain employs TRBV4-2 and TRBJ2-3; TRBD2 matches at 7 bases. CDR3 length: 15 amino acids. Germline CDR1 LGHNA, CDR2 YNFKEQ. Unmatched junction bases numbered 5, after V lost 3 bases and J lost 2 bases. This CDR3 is CASSHLRGDTDTQYF. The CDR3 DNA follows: TGTGCCAGCAGCCACCTCCGGGGGGACACAGATACGCAGTATTTT.

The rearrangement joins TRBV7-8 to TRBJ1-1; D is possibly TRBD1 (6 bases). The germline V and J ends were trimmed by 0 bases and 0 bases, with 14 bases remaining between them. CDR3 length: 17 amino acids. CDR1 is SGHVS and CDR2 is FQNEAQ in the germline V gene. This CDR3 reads CASSLALSRTVNTEAFF. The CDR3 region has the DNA TGTGCCAGCAGCTTAGCCCTTTCACGGACAGTGAACACTGAAGCTTTCTTT.

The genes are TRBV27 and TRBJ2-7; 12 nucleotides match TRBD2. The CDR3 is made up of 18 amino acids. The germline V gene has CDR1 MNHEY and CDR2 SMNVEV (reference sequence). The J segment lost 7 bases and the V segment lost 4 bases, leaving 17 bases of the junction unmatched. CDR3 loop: CASSSKTSGGLLYEEQYF. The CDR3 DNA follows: TGTGCCAGCAGTTCCAAGACTAGCGGGGGCCTCTTATATGAGGAGCAGTACTTC.

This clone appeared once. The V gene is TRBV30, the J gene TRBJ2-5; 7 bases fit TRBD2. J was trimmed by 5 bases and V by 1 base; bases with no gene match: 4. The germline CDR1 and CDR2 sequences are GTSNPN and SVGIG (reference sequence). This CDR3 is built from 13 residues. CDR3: CAWSAAGWETQYF. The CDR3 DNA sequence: TGTGCCTGGAGTGCAGCGGGGTGGGAGACCCAGTACTTC.

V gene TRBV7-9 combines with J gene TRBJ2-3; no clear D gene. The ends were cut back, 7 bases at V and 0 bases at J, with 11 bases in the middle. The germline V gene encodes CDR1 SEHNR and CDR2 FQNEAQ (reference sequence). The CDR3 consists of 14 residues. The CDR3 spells CASNPSLSTDTQYF. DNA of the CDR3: TGTGCCAGCAATCCGTCCTTGAGCACAGATACGCAGTATTTT.

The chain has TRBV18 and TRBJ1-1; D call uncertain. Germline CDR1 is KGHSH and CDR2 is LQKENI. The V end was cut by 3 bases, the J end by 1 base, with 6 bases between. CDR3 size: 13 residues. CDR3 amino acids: CASSPEGNTEAFF. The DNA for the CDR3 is TGTGCCAGCTCACCTGAGGGGAACACTGAAGCTTTCTTT. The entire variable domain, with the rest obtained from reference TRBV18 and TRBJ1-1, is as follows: NAGVMQNPRHLVRRRGQEARLRCSPMKGHSHVYWYRQLPEEGLKFMVYLQKENIIDESGMPKERFSAEFPKEGPSILRIQQVVRGDSAAYFCASSPEGNTEAFFGQGTRLTVV.